The clone carrying this T cell receptor (beta chain) was observed a single time. Authors' data handling: The assay estimated nucleated cells by amplifying reference gene primers. Here immunoSEQ multiplex PCR was the method, and the copy in TCRdb shows in-frame clones only, minus some. That table is the source of V, J and clone size, and D and trimming were worked out from the DNA. The sample consists of more than 80,000 clones, approximately 86% of them appearing once. The sample comes from a study of blood T cell repertoires in COVID-19. In the study overall: The United States, Italy and Spain supplied acute and convalescent COVID-19 samples. The analysed material was cDNA or gDNA that came from T cells, B-cell-depleted T cells, or PBMCs.

Trimming removed 8 bases from V and 8 bases from J, with 12 bases in between. The CDR3 extends over 11 amino acids. The origin of this receptor is a woman of 80 years or more with COVID-19, enrolled during active disease. The gene calls are TRBV12-3 or TRBV12-4 and TRBJ1-1, with D unclear. Sequenced input: peripheral blood. The CDR3 nucleotides read TGTGCCAGCTCACGGGGAGACGAAGCTTTCTTT. The encoded protein is CASSRGDEAFF.